A selection of T cell receptor beta chains follows, all from one sample in a study of T-cell memory formation after mild COVID-19. One entry per CDR3 protein, called by TCRdb with MiXCR from the 5' RACE reads. Of over 250,000 distinct CDR3 sequences in the sample, approximately 15% were seen once. The sequencing input was PBMCs or a T cell subset sorted from them (not recorded which). The receptors stem from a young man who had mild COVID-19 (a few samples of this study predate the infection). Cell type and time point are not known. Each CDR3 is given with its conserved first and last residue. D genes are given only for firm matches. The size field is filled for only some rows; it gives once, few, many or a size class.

v_call,d_call,clone_size,j_call,cdr3_aa,cdr3_nt
TRBV18,TRBD1,NA,TRBJ1-4,CASSDRGRNEKLFF,TGTGCCAGCTCAGACAGGGGAAGAAATGAAAAACTGTTTTTT
TRBV3-1,TRBD1,NA,TRBJ1-1,CASSQVRDRGEAFF,TGTGCCAGCAGCCAAGTTCGGGACAGGGGTGAAGCTTTCTTT
TRBV29-1,TRBD1,few,TRBJ1-1,CSVRTPETGGTEAFF,TGCAGCGTGCGAACCCCGGAGACAGGGGGCACTGAAGCTTTCTTT
TRBV30,NA,NA,TRBJ1-1,CAWSVWGTEAFF,TGTGCCTGGAGTGTATGGGGCACTGAAGCTTTCTTT
TRBV10-3,TRBD2,NA,TRBJ2-5,CAISGLAGGQETQYF,TGTGCCATCAGCGGACTAGCGGGGGGCCAAGAGACCCAGTACTTC
TRBV6-6,TRBD1,many,TRBJ1-3,CASSRGQVSGNTIYF,TGTGCCAGCAGCCGCGGACAGGTCTCTGGAAACACCATATATTTT
TRBV29-1,NA,NA,TRBJ2-5,CSVEWETQYF,TGCAGCGTTGAGTGGGAGACCCAGTACTTC
TRBV20-1,NA,few,TRBJ1-2,CSARWDNYGYTF,TGCAGTGCTAGATGGGATAACTATGGCTACACCTTC
TRBV24-1,TRBD1,NA,TRBJ1-4,CATSGPKRDRGPEKLFF,TGTGCCACCAGTGGTCCGAAAAGGGACAGGGGGCCTGAAAAACTGTTTTTT
TRBV15,NA,NA,TRBJ2-1,CATSRSRRNEQFF,TGTGCCACCAGCAGATCCCGGCGGAATGAGCAGTTCTTC
TRBV7-9,NA,NA,TRBJ2-1,CASTPLGSSYNEQFF,TGTGCCAGCACCCCCCTGGGGAGCTCCTACAATGAGCAGTTCTTC
TRBV5-6,NA,NA,TRBJ1-5,CASTRRDSNQPQHF,TGTGCCAGCACCCGGCGGGATAGCAATCAGCCCCAGCATTTT
TRBV7-6,NA,few,TRBJ1-5,CASSSGPISNQPQHF,TGTGCCAGCAGCTCCGGGCCGATTAGCAATCAGCCCCAGCATTTT
TRBV12-3/TRBV12-4,NA,NA,TRBJ1-1,CASSFGVLGTEAFF,TGTGCCAGCAGTTTTGGGGTCTTGGGCACTGAAGCTTTCTTT
TRBV5-6,NA,many,TRBJ2-7,CASSWDSYEQYF,TGTGCCAGCAGCTGGGACTCCTACGAGCAGTACTTC
TRBV6-5,NA,few,TRBJ2-7,CASSSALAGSGEQYF,TGTGCCAGCAGTTCAGCCCTAGCAGGATCCGGCGAGCAGTACTTC
TRBV7-2,NA,many,TRBJ1-5,CASSLVGGGNQPQHF,TGTGCCAGCAGCTTAGTCGGCGGGGGCAATCAGCCCCAGCATTTT
TRBV3-1,NA,NA,TRBJ1-1,CASSQGSWKAFF,TGTGCCAGCAGCCAAGGCAGTTGGAAGGCTTTCTTT
TRBV3-1,NA,once,TRBJ1-2,CASSLQGTPNYGYTF,TGTGCCAGCAGCTTACAGGGAACCCCTAACTATGGCTACACCTTC
TRBV20-1,TRBD2,few,TRBJ2-1,CSARLAVQKWEQFF,TGCAGTGCGAGACTAGCGGTTCAGAAGTGGGAGCAGTTCTTC